The T cell receptor (beta chain) under discussion was sequenced for a study of T-cell memory formation after mild COVID-19. Study-level background: TCR clusters were largely donor specific. General observations from the study: Shrinking CD4+ clones were chiefly CM and EM; CD8+ ones were chiefly EMRA.

This clonotype has just a few counts. Antigen specificity is unknown. TCRdb analysed the 5' RACE reads with MiXCR anew, one entry per CDR3 protein. Of tens of thousands of distinct CDR3 sequences listed, more than 13% are singletons. Germline CDR1 reads DFQATT; CDR2 reads SNEGSKA (reference sequence). V gave up 3 bases and J gave up 4 bases, with 13 bases separating them. The CDR3 covers 14 residues. The specimen sequenced was PBMCs or a T cell subset sorted from them (not recorded which). The chain links TRBV20-1 to TRBJ1-5; D may be TRBD1 (5 bases). This clonotype originated in a man aged 18 to 35 who had mild COVID-19 (a few samples of this study predate the infection). Cell type and time point are not known. This CDR3 reads CSARGLSPNQPQHF. The DNA for the CDR3 is TGCAGTGCTAGGGGGCTCTCACCAAATCAGCCCCAGCATTTT.